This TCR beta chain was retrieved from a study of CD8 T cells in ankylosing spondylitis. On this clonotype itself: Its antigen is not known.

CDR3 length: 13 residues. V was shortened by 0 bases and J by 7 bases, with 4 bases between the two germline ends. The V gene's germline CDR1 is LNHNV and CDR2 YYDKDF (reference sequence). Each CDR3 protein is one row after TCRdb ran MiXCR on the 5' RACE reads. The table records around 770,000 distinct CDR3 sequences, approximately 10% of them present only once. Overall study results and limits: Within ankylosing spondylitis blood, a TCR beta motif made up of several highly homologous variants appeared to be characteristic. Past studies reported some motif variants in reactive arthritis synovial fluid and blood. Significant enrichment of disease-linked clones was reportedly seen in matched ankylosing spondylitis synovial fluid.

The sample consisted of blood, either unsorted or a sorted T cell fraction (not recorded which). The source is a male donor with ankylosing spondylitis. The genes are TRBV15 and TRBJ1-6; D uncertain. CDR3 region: CATSREVNSPLHF. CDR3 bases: TGTGCCACCAGCAGAGAGGTCAATTCACCCCTCCACTTT.